These 28 T cell receptor beta chains originate from one sample sequenced in a study of CD8+ T cells in alopecia areata. Sequencing templates came from extracted RNA that was reverse transcribed into cDNA. Sequencing used immunoSEQ multiplex PCR; TCRdb keeps in-frame clones, though not all of them. The sample comprises under 200,000 clones, about two thirds of which are singletons, and around 0.91% rests with the top ten. The treatment: oral pan-JAK inhibitor, 5-10 mg twice daily. Specimen: CD4+ T cells sorted from blood, collected at week 4, from a patient treated with tofacitinib. These receptors all stem from a human donor with alopecia areata.

This clone occurred a few times. CDR3 bases: TGCAGCGTTATGGGGACAGGGAACACCGGGGAGCTGTTTTTT. As protein: CSVMGTGNTGELFF. The chain is built from TRBV29-1 and TRBJ2-2; 8 bases fit TRBD1. CDR3 size: 14 residues. Trimming took 5 bases from V and 1 from J; bases not matched to a gene: 3. Germline CDR1 SQVTM, CDR2 ANQGSEA.

This clone was detected only a few times. The chain employs TRBV30 and TRBJ1-1; D gene ambiguous. Per germline, CDR1 GTSNPN and CDR2 SVGIG (reference sequence). The CDR3 is 10 residues long. The V end was cut by 3 bases, the J end by 5 bases, with 4 bases between. The DNA of the CDR3 is TGTGCCTGGAGGAGGACTGAAGCTTTCTTT. Translation: CAWRRTEAFF. Supplemented by reference TRBV30 and TRBJ1-1, the full variable domain reads SQTIHQWPATLVQPVGSPLSLECTVEGTSNPNLYWYRQAAGRGLQLLFYSVGIGQISSEVPQNLSASRPQDRQFILSSKKLLLSDSGFYLCAWRRTEAFFGQGTRLTVV.

This clone was seen only a few times. The sample holds other DNA sequences that translate to the same CDR3. The chain recombines TRBV29-1 with TRBJ2-5; possible D gene TRBD1, 6 bases. The length of the CDR3 is 12 residues. V was trimmed by 3 bases and J by 4 bases, leaving 9 bases between them. Germline loops: CDR1 SQVTM, CDR2 ANQGSEA. The CDR3 protein is CSVELGGETQYF. Written as DNA, the CDR3 is TGCAGCGTTGAGTTAGGGGGAGAGACCCAGTACTTC.

This clone was seen only once. The V and J genes are TRBV30 and TRBJ1-5, with 10 bases fitting TRBD1. Losses at the gene ends were 1 base for V and 5 bases for J; bases not matched to a gene: 5. The CDR3 is made up of 15 amino acids. CDR1 and CDR2 (germline): GTSNPN, SVGIG (reference sequence). The CDR3 DNA follows: TGTGCCTGGAGTGAACGGGACAGGGGACATCAGCCCCAGCATTTT. Translated, it gives CAWSERDRGHQPQHF.

V is TRBV30 and J is TRBJ2-2, with a tentative D call TRBD1 (5 bases). From germline, CDR1 is GTSNPN and CDR2 SVGIG (reference sequence). Deletions cut 0 bases from V and 1 base from J, with 9 bases between. The CDR3 is 15 amino acids. The CDR3 DNA is TGTGCCTGGAGTGTAGGGGCAAGGAACACCGGGGAGCTGTTTTTT. It encodes CAWSVGARNTGELFF.

The chain is built from TRBV29-1 and TRBJ2-1; D is perhaps TRBD1 (6 bases). This CDR3 is 12 amino acids long. CDR1 is SQVTM, CDR2 ANQGSEA, per germline. V lost 4 bases to trimming and J lost 3 bases, with 7 bases between them. The chain's CDR3 is CSVGTVYNEQFF. The CDR3 nucleotides are TGCAGCGTTGGGACAGTCTACAATGAGCAGTTCTTC.

The V call is TRBV29-1, the J call TRBJ1-2, with a possible D match to TRBD1 (5 bases). This CDR3 is built from 11 residues. V lost 4 bases to trimming and J lost 7 bases, with 10 bases between them. CDR1 is SQVTM, CDR2 ANQGSEA, per germline. CDR3 coding DNA: TGCAGCGTTGTGGGGGTTGGTGGCTACACCTTC. Its translation: CSVVGVGGYTF.

The chain combines TRBV29-1 with TRBJ2-7; TRBD1 matches at 9 bases. CDR1 and CDR2 from the germline V gene are SQVTM and ANQGSEA. The CDR3 sequence is 15 residues long. V shed 5 bases and J 0 bases; nucleotides not matched to a gene: 8. The CDR3 loop reads CSVRGTGQSSYEQYF. DNA for the CDR3: TGCAGCGTTCGGGGGACAGGGCAGAGCTCCTACGAGCAGTACTTC.

CDR3 residues: CASSPQRGVETQYF. CDR3 DNA: TGTGCCAGCTCACCACAGCGGGGGGTAGAGACCCAGTACTTC. V and J are TRBV18 and TRBJ2-5, with 9 positions matching TRBD2. Losses at the gene ends were 1 base for V and 4 bases for J; bases not matched to a gene: 1. This CDR3 has 14 residues. In germline, CDR1 is KGHSH, CDR2 LQKENI.

This sequence joins TRBV7-9 and TRBJ1-2; D is possibly TRBD1 (6 bases). CDR3 size: 13 residues. V was clipped by 8 bases and J by 5 bases, with 15 bases between them. CDR1 is SEHNR and CDR2 is FQNEAQ in the germline V gene (reference sequence). Here the CDR3 reads CASSGGAWYGYTF. The CDR3 bases are TGTGCCAGCTCTGGGGGCGCTTGGTATGGCTACACCTTC.

In its sample, this clone was seen a few times. The CDR3 loop reads CASSARTRGVQETQYF. DNA of the CDR3: TGTGCCAGCAGCGCCCGGACTAGGGGGGTACAAGAGACCCAGTACTTC. The chain has TRBV7-2 and TRBJ2-5, with D possibly being TRBD2 (7 bases). Between the trimmed V and J ends, which lost 5 bases and 2 bases, there was a span of 18 bases. CDR3 length: 16 residues. CDR1 and CDR2 (germline): SGHTA, FQGNSA.

The chain joins TRBV6-5 to TRBJ1-5; 7 bases agree with TRBD1. CDR3 length: 14 amino acids. Looked up from germline, CDR1 is MNHEY and CDR2 is SVGAGI. After removal of 5 bases from V and 7 bases from J, the junction contained 8 bases not matched to a gene. CDR3 amino acids: CASSPTGTVQPQHF. The CDR3 region has the DNA TGTGCCAGCAGTCCGACAGGGACGGTCCAGCCCCAGCATTTT.

V gene TRBV5-6 combines with J gene TRBJ1-3; D is unclear. Germline V gene sequence: CDR1 SGHDT, CDR2 YYEEEE. Trimming took off 1 base at V and 3 bases at J, with 14 bases between the two ends. The CDR3 sequence is 16 residues long. CDR3 sequence: CASSLPGVDGGNTIYF. DNA of the CDR3: TGTGCCAGCAGCTTGCCCGGGGTCGACGGTGGAAACACCATATATTTT.

The chain uses TRBV10-3 and TRBJ2-3, with D uncertain. The CDR3 runs 12 residues. Looked up from germline, CDR1 is ENHRY and CDR2 is SYGVKD. V was clipped by 3 bases and J by 7 bases, with 8 bases between them. The CDR3 loop reads CAISEGGYTQYF. The DNA of the CDR3 is TGTGCCATCAGTGAAGGTGGTTATACGCAGTATTTT.

The chain employs TRBV15 and TRBJ1-1; TRBD1 is a possible D gene (5 bases). Germline loops: CDR1 LNHNV, CDR2 YYDKDF (reference sequence). V lost 7 bases and J 1 base, leaving 10 bases between the germline ends. The CDR3 has 13 amino acids. The CDR3 DNA follows: TGTGCCACCATGGGGGGAGGGAACACTGAAGCTTTCTTT. Translated: CATMGGGNTEAFF.

The chain uses TRBV9 and TRBJ1-6, with D unclear. This CDR3 comprises 15 residues. The V gene lost 0 bases and the J gene lost 7 bases, with 11 bases spanning the gap. In germline, CDR1 is SGDLS, CDR2 YYNGEE. This chain's CDR3 is CASSVGGGGNSPLHF. CDR3 DNA sequence: TGTGCCAGCAGCGTAGGCGGTGGAGGGAATTCACCCCTCCACTTT.

V usage is TRBV7-2 and J usage is TRBJ2-7; 7 nucleotides align to TRBD2. Losses at the gene ends were 2 bases for V and 9 bases for J; bases not matched to a gene: 13. The CDR3 is 15 amino acids. Germline V CDR1 and CDR2: SGHTA, FQGNSA. The CDR3 DNA follows: TGTGCCAGCAGCTTAAGTCTCCAGCGGGGCGGTGGGCAGTACTTC. This encodes CASSLSLQRGGGQYF. The full variable domain, with the rest looked up from reference TRBV7-2 and TRBJ2-7, is GAGVSQSPSNKVTEKGKDVELRCDPISGHTALYWYRQSLGQGLEFLIYFQGNSAPDKSGLPSDRFSAERTGGSVSTLTIQRTQQEDSAVYLCASSLSLQRGGGQYFGPGTRLTVT.

This rearrangement joins TRBV7-6 to TRBJ1-6, with a tentative D call TRBD1 (5 bases). V was pared by 1 base and J by 10 bases, with 14 bases between. This CDR3 contains 15 residues. Germline-derived CDR1 and CDR2 are SGHVS and FNYEAQ. The CDR3 DNA sequence: TGTGCCAGCAGCTTAGGAGACAGCCATACCTCACCCCTCCACTTT. Translated, it gives CASSLGDSHTSPLHF.

The rearrangement joins TRBV29-1 to TRBJ1-2; D may be TRBD1 (6 bases). The germline CDR1 and CDR2 sequences are SQVTM and ANQGSEA. This CDR3 comprises 12 residues. V was trimmed by 7 bases and J by 2 bases, leaving 11 bases between them. CDR3 residues: CSAGQTNYGYTF. CDR3 DNA: TGCAGCGCTGGACAGACAAACTATGGCTACACCTTC.

A remark on this clone: Other DNA sequences of this sample code for an identical CDR3. J is TRBJ2-3 and V is TRBV7-8; D may correspond to TRBD1 or TRBD2 (5 bases each). The V end lost 1 base, the J end lost 6 bases, and 11 bases lay between the germline ends. The CDR3 extends over 14 amino acids. Looked up from germline, CDR1 is SGHVS and CDR2 is FQNEAQ. The CDR3 loop is CASSLEGRGDTQYF. The CDR3 region has the DNA TGTGCCAGCAGCTTAGAGGGACGTGGGGATACGCAGTATTTT.

This chain joins TRBV15 and TRBJ1-1; 9 bases map to TRBD1. This CDR3 contains 14 residues. Germline V gene lookup returns CDR1 LNHNV and CDR2 YYDKDF (reference sequence). V shed 7 bases, J shed 1 base, and the junction held 4 bases outside the gene matches. CDR3 amino acids: CATTPGQGNTEAFF. The CDR3 DNA reads TGTGCCACCACCCCGGGACAGGGGAACACTGAAGCTTTCTTT.

This clone was recorded once. The genes are TRBV9 and TRBJ1-1, with a tentative D call TRBD1 (5 bases). The CDR3 runs 14 residues. Trimming stripped 4 bases from V and 4 bases from J, with 14 bases between. Per the germline V gene, CDR1 is SGDLS and CDR2 is YYNGEE. The CDR3 spells CASSPRSGGTEAFF. Written as DNA, the CDR3 is TGTGCCAGCAGCCCTCGGTCGGGGGGCACTGAAGCTTTCTTT.

In its sample, this clone was seen a few times. The chain links TRBV18 to TRBJ1-1; tentative D call: TRBD1 (6 bases). The CDR3 totals 13 residues. CDR1 is KGHSH and CDR2 is LQKENI in the germline V gene. With 7 bases removed from V and 1 base from J, the gap between germline ends came to 10 bases. The CDR3 DNA reads TGTGCCAGCTTTCCACAGGGGAACACTGAAGCTTTCTTT. Translated: CASFPQGNTEAFF.

This clone was found a few times. The V and J genes are TRBV5-1 and TRBJ2-5; 13 bases match TRBD2. V lost 3 bases and J lost 5; bases outside the gene matches: 4. CDR1 and CDR2 from the germline V gene are SGHRS and YFSETQ. This CDR3 spans 15 amino acids. The CDR3 region has the DNA TGCGCCAGCAGCTCCGGACTAGCGGGGGAGGAGACCCAGTACTTC. Protein sequence: CASSSGLAGEETQYF.

This sequence joins TRBV6-5 and TRBJ1-1; D perhaps matches TRBD1 (5 bases). This CDR3 comprises 15 residues. Trimming shortened V by 0 bases and J by 3 bases, and 11 bases separated the two germline ends. Per germline, CDR1 MNHEY and CDR2 SVGAGI. In DNA form, the CDR3 reads TGTGCCAGCAGTTACTCGGCCCGAGGGGACACTGAAGCTTTCTTT. Its protein is CASSYSARGDTEAFF.

The rearrangement joins TRBV29-1 to TRBJ2-1; D is undetermined. The CDR3 loop spans 9 amino acids. V dropped 7 bases and J dropped 7 bases, with 5 bases sitting between them. Germline-derived CDR1 and CDR2 are SQVTM and ANQGSEA. CDR3 protein: CSAGNEQFF. The CDR3 DNA sequence: TGCAGCGCTGGAAATGAGCAGTTCTTC.

Note on this clone: This same CDR3 is encoded by further DNA sequences in the sample. V and J are TRBV12-5 and TRBJ1-3, with D possibly matching TRBD1 (6 bases). CDR3 length: 13 residues. Per the germline V gene, CDR1 is LGHNT and CDR2 is FRNRAP. With 6 bases removed from V and 12 bases from J, the gap between germline ends came to 18 bases. The DNA for the CDR3 is TGTGCTAGTGGACCACCCCGGGACATAGGCATATATTTT. It translates to CASGPPRDIGIYF.

A note on this clone: Other DNA sequences in this sample translate to the same CDR3. The V call is TRBV29-1, the J call TRBJ1-1; D gene ambiguous. Between the trimmed V and J ends, which lost 6 bases and 1 base, there was a span of 6 bases. CDR3 length equals 11 residues. The germline gives CDR1 SQVTM, CDR2 ANQGSEA. CDR3 protein: CSVRENTEAFF. As DNA, the CDR3 is TGCAGCGTACGGGAGAACACTGAAGCTTTCTTT.